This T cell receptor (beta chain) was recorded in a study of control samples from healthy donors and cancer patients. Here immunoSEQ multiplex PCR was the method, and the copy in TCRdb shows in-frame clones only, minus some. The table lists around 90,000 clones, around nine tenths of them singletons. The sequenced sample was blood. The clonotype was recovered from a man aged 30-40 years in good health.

CDR3 sequence reads: CASSQEVSRETQYF. DNA of the CDR3: TGCGCCAGCAGCCAAGAGGTGTCGCGCGAGACCCAGTACTTC. The chain combines TRBV4-1 with TRBJ2-5; no reliable D call. The CDR3 runs to 14 residues. With 0 bases removed from V and 5 bases from J, the gap between germline ends came to 10 bases. The V gene's germline CDR1 is MGHRA and CDR2 YSYEKL.